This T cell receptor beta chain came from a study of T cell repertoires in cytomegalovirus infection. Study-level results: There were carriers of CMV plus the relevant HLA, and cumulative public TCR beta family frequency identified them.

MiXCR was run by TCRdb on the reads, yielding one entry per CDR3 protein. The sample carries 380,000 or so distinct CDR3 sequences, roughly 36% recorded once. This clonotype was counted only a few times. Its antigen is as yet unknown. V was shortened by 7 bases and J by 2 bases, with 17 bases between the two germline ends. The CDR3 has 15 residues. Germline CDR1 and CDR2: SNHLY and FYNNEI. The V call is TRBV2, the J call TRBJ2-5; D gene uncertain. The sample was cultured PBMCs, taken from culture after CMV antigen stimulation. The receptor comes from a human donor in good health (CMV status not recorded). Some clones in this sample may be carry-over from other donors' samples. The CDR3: CASNSYGALQETQYF. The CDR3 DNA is TGTGCCAGCAACTCCTACGGAGCTTTACAAGAGACCCAGTACTTC.